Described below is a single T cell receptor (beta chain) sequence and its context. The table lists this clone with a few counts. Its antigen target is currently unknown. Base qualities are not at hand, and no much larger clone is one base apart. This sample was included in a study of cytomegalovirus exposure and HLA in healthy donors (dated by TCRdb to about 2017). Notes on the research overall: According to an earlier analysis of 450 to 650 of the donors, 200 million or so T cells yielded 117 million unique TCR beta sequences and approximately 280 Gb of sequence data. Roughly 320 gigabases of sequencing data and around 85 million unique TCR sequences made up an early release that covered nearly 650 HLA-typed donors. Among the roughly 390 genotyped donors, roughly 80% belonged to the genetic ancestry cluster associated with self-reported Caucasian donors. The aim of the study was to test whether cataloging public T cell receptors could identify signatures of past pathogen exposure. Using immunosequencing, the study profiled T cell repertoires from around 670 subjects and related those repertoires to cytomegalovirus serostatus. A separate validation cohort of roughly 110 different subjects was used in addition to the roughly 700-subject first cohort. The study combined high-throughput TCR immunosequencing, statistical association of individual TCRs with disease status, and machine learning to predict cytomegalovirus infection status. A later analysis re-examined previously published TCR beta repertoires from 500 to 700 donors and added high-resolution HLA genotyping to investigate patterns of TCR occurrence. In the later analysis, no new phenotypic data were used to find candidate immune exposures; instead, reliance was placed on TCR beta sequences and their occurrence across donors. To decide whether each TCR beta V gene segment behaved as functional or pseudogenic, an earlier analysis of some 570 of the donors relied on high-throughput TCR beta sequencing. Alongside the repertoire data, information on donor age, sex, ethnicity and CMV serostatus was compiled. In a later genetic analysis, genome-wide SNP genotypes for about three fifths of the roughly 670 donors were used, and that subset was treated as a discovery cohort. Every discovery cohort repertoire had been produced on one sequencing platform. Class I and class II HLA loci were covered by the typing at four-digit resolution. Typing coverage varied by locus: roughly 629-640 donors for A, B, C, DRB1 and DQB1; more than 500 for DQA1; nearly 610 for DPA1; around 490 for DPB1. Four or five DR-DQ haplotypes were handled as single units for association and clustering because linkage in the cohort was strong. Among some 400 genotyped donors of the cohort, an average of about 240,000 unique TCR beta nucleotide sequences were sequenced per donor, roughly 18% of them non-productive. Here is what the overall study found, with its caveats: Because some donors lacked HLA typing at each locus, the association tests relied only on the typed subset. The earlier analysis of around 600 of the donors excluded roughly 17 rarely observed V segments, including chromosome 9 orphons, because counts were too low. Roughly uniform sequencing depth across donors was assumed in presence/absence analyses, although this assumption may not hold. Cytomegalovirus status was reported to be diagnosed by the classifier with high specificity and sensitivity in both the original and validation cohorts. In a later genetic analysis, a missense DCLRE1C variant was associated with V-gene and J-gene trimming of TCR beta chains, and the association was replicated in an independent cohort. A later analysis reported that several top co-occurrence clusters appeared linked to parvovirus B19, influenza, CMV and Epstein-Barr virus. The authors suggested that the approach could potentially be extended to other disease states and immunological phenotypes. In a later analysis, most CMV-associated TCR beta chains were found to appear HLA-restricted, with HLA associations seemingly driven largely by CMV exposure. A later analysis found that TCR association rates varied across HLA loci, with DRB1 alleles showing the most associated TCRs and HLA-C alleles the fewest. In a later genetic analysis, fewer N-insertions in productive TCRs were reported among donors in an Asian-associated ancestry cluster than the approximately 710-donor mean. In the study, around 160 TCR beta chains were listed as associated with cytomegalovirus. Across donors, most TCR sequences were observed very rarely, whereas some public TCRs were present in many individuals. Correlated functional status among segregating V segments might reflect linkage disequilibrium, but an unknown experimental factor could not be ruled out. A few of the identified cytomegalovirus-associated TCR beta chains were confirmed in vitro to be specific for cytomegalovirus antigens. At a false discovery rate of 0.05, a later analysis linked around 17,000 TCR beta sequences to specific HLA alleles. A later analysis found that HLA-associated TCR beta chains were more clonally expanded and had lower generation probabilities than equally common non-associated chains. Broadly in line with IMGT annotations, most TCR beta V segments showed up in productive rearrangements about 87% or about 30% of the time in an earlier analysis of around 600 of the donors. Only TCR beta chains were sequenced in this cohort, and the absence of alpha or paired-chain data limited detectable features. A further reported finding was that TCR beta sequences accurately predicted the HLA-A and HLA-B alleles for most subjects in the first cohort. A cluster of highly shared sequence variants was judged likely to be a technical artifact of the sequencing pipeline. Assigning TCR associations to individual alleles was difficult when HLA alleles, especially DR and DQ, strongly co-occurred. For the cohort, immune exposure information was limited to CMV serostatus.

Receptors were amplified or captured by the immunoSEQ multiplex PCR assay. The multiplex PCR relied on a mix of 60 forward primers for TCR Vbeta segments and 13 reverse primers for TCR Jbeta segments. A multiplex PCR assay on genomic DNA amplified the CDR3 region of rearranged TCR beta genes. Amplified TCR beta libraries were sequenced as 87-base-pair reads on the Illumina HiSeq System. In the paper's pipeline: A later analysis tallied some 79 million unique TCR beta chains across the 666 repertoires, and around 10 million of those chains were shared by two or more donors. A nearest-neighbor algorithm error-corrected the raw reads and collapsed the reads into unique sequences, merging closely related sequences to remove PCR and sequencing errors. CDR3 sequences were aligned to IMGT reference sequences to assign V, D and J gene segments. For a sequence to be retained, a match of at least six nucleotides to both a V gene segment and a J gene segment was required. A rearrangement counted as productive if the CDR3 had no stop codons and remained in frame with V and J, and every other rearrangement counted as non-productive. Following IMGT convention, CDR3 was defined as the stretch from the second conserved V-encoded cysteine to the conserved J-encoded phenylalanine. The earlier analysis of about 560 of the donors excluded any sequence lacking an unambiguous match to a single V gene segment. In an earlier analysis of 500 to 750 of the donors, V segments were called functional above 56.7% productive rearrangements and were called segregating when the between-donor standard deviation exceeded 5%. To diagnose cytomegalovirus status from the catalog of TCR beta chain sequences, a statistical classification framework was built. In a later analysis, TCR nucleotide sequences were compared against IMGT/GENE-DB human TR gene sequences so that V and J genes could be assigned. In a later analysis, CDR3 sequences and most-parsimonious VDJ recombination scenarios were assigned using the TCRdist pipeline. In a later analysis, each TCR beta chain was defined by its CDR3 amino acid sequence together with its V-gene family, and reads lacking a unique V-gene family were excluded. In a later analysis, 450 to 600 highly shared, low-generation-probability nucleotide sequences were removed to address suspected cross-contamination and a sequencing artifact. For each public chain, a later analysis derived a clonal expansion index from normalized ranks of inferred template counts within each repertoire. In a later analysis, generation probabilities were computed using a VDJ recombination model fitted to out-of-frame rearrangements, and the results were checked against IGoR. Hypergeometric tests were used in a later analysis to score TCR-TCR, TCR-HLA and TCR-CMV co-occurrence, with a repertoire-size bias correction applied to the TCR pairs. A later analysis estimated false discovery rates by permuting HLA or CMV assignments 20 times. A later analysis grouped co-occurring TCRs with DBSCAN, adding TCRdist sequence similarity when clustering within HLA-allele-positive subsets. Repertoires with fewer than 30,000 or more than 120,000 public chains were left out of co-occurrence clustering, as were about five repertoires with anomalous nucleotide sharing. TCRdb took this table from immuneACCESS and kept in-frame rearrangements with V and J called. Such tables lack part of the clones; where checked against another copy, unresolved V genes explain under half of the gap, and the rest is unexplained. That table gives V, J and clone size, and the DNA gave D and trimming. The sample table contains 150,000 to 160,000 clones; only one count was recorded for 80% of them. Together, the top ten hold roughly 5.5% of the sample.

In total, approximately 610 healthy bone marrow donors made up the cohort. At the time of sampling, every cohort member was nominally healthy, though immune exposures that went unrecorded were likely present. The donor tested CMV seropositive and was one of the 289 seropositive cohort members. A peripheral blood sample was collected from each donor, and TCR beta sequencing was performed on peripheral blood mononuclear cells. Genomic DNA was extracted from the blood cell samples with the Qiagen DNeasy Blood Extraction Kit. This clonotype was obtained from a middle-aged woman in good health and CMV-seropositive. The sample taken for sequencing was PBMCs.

The sequenced DNA is TGTGCCAGTAGCACTGACTTGACTGACTACAATGAGCAGTTCTTC. Its protein product is CASSTDLTDYNEQFF. The rearrangement joined TRBV19 to TRBJ2-1; the D segment cannot be called with confidence. CDR1 is given as LNHDA and CDR2 as SQIVND, both from the germline V gene (reference sequence). Trimming at the junction amounts to 6 bases on V and 3 bases on J, and the germline ends lie 15 bases apart. Counted from cysteine to phenylalanine, this CDR3 has 15 amino acids. Just CDR3 DNA is preserved here, 45 bases in frame from base 1.